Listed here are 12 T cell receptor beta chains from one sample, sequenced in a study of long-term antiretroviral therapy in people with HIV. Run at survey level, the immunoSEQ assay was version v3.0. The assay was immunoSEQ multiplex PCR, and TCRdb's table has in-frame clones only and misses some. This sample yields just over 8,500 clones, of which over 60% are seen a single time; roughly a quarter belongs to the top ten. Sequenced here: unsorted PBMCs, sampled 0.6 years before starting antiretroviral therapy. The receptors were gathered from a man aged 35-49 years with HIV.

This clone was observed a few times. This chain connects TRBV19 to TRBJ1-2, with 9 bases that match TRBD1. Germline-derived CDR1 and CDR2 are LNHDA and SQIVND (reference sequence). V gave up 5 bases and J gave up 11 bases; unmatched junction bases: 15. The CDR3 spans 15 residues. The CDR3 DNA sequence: TGTGCCAGTAGTCCATCACCGGGACAGGGATTGGAATACACCTTC. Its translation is CASSPSPGQGLEYTF.

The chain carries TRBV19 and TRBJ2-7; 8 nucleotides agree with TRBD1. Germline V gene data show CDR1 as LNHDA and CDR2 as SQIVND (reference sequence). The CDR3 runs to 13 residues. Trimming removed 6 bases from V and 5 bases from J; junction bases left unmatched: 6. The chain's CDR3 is CASRSGTGHEQYF. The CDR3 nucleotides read TGTGCCAGTAGGTCCGGGACAGGTCACGAGCAGTACTTC.

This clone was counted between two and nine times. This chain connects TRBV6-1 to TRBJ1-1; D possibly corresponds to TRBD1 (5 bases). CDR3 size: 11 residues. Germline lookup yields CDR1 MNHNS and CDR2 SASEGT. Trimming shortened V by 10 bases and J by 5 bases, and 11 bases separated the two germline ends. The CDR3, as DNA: TGTGCCACTCTATGGGGGACTGAAGCTTTCTTT. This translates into CATLWGTEAFF.

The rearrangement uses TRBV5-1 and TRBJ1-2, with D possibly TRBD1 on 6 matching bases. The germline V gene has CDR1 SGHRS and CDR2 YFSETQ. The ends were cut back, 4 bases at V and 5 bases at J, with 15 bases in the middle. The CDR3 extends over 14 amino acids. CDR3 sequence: CASSAPGTNYGYTF. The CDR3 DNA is TGCGCCAGCAGCGCCCCCGGGACAAATTATGGCTACACCTTC.

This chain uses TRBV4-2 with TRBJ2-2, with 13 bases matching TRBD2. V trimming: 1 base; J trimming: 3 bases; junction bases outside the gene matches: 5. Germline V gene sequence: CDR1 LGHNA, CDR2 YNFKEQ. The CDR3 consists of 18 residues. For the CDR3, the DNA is TGTGCCAGCAGCCAAGTTGAACTAGCGGGGGGGTACACCGGGGAGCTGTTTTTT. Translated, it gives CASSQVELAGGYTGELFF.

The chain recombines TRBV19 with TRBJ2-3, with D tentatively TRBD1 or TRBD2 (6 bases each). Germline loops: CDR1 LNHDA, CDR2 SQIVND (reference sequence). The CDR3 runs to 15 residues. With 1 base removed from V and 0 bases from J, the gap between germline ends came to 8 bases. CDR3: CASSIAGASTDTQYF. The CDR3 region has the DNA TGTGCCAGTAGTATAGCGGGGGCAAGCACAGATACGCAGTATTTT.

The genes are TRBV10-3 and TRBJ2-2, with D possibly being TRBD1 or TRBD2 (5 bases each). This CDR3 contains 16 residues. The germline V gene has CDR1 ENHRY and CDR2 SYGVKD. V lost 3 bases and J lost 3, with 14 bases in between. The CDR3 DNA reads TGTGCCATCAGTGAAATTGGGGACGGATACACCGGGGAGCTGTTTTTT. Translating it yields CAISEIGDGYTGELFF.

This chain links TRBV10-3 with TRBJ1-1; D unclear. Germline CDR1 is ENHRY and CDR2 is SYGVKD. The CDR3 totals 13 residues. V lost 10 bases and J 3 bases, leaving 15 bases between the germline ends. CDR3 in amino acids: CATMGRSDTEAFF. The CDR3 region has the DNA TGTGCCACCATGGGTCGGAGCGACACTGAAGCTTTCTTT.

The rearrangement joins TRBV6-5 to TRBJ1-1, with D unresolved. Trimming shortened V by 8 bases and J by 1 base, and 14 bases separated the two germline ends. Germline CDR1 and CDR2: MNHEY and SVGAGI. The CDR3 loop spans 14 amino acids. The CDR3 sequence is CASLVAAGNTEAFF. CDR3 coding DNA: TGTGCCAGCCTTGTGGCCGCGGGGAACACTGAAGCTTTCTTT.

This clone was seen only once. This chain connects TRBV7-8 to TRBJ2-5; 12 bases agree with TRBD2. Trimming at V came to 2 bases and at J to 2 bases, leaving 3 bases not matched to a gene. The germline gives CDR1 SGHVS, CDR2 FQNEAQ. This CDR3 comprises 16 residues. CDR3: CASSLWGTSGQETQYF. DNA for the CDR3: TGTGCCAGCAGCTTATGGGGGACTAGCGGGCAAGAGACCCAGTACTTC.

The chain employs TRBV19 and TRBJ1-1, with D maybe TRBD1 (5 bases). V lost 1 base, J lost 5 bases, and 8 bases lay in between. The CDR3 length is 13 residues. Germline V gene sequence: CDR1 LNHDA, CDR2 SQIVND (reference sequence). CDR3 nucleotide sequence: TGTGCCAGTAGTATAGCAGGGACGACTGAAGCTTTCTTT. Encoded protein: CASSIAGTTEAFF.

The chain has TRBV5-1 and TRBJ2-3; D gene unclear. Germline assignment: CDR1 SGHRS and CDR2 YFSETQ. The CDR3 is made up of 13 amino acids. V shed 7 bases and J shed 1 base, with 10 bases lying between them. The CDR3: CASGGVGTDTQYF. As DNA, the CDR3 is TGCGCCAGCGGTGGGGTGGGCACAGATACGCAGTATTTT.